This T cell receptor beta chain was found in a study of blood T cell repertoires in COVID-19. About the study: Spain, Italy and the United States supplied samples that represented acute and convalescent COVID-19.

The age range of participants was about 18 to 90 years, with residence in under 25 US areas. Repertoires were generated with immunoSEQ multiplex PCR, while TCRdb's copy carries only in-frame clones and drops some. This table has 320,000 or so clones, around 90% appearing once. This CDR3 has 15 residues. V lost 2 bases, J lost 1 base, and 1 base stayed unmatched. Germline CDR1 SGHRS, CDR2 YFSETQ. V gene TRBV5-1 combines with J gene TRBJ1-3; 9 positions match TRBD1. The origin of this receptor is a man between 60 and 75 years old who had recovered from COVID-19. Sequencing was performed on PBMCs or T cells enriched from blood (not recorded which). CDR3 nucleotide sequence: TGCGCCAGCAGCTTACAGGGGGCGTCTGGAAACACCATATATTTT. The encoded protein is CASSLQGASGNTIYF.